A single sample gave rise to the 31 T cell receptor beta chains below, sequenced in a study of shared clonotypes between healthy human individuals. Only in-frame clones appear in the TCRdb table, and some are missing; sequencing was by immunoSEQ multiplex PCR. The sample shows roughly 2.5 million clones, around nine tenths of them seen only once. Sequenced: naive CD4+ T cells sorted from blood. Sample subset: CD45RA+ positively selected. These receptor sequences come from a man between 18 and 35 years old in good health.

The V and J genes are TRBV15 and TRBJ2-2; 10 bases are shared with TRBD2. Germline trimming cut 1 base from V and 9 bases from J; bases unmatched to any gene: 5. The CDR3 length is 15 residues. The germline CDR1 and CDR2 sequences are LNHNV and YYDKDF (reference sequence). Here the CDR3 reads CATSRGSSGGRELFF. The DNA for the CDR3 is TGTGCCACCAGCAGAGGGTCTAGCGGGGGTAGGGAGCTGTTTTTT. Variable domain in full (rest from reference TRBV15 and TRBJ2-2): DAMVIQNPRYQVTQFGKPVTLSCSQTLNHNVMYWYQQKSSQAPKLLFHYYDKDFNNEADTPDNFQSRRPNTSFCFLDIRSPGLGDTAMYLCATSRGSSGGRELFFGEGSRLTVL.

With respect to this clone: Because the CDR3's place on the DNA is in doubt, the DNA is left out and the CDR3 is given as listed by TCRdb. This chain connects TRBV9 to TRBJ2-7; TRBD1, the table's D call, lacks a check against the DNA. CDR1 and CDR2 (germline): SGDLS, YYNGEE. The CDR3 numbers 14 amino acids, ends counted. CDR3 loop: CASSVATGTGPSDF.

The J gene is TRBJ2-5, the V gene TRBV7-9; 7 bases fit TRBD1. The J call may be faulty, since TRBJ2-7 better matches the DNA end. The CDR3 runs 13 residues. Germline V gene data show CDR1 as SEHNR and CDR2 as FQNEAQ (reference sequence). The CDR3 reads CASSSRTGYEQYF. The CDR3 DNA reads as TGTGCCAGCAGCTCGCGGACAGGCTACGAGCAGTACTTC.

V is TRBV18 and J is TRBJ2-5, with 9 bases that match TRBD2. The CDR3 consists of 15 residues. With V trimmed by 3 bases and J by 5 bases, 7 bases remained unmatched. CDR1 is KGHSH, CDR2 LQKENI, per germline. Here the CDR3 DNA reads TGTGCCAGCTCACCTAGCGGGAGTCCTATGGAGACCCAGTACTTC. This encodes CASSPSGSPMETQYF. The full variable domain, rest sourced from reference TRBV18 and TRBJ2-5, is NAGVMQNPRHLVRRRGQEARLRCSPMKGHSHVYWYRQLPEEGLKFMVYLQKENIIDESGMPKERFSAEFPKEGPSILRIQQVVRGDSAAYFCASSPSGSPMETQYFGPGTRLLVL.

The chain has TRBV30 and TRBJ2-4, with D unclear. V was shortened by 0 bases and J by 1 base, with 10 bases between the two germline ends. CDR1 is GTSNPN and CDR2 is SVGIG in the germline V gene (reference sequence). This CDR3 spans 15 amino acids. The CDR3 region is CAWSVPGNAKNIQYF. The CDR3 bases are TGTGCCTGGAGTGTACCTGGGAATGCCAAAAACATTCAGTACTTC. Using reference TRBV30 and TRBJ2-4 for the parts outside the CDR3, the full variable domain is SQTIHQWPATLVQPVGSPLSLECTVEGTSNPNLYWYRQAAGRGLQLLFYSVGIGQISSEVPQNLSASRPQDRQFILSSKKLLLSDSGFYLCAWSVPGNAKNIQYFGAGTRLSVL.

A note on this clone: This specimen includes other DNA sequences encoding the same CDR3. The chain employs TRBV6-1 and TRBJ1-1; D is uncertain. The CDR3 totals 13 residues. V lost 4 bases and J lost 1, with 7 bases in between. The V gene's germline CDR1 is MNHNS and CDR2 SASEGT. The CDR3 region is CASSVDPNTEAFF. CDR3 in DNA: TGTGCCAGCAGTGTCGACCCGAACACTGAAGCTTTCTTT.

V usage is TRBV2 and J usage is TRBJ1-6; D not resolved. CDR3 length: 14 residues. Per germline, CDR1 SNHLY and CDR2 FYNNEI. Trimming shortened V by 5 bases and J by 0 bases, and 5 bases separated the two germline ends. This CDR3 reads CASSFGSYNSPLHF. Here the CDR3 DNA reads TGTGCCAGCAGTTTCGGCTCCTATAATTCACCCCTCCACTTT.

V and J are TRBV5-1 and TRBJ2-1; the match to TRBD2 covers 7 bases. With V trimmed by 4 bases and J by 3 bases, 10 bases remained unmatched. Germline V gene lookup returns CDR1 SGHRS and CDR2 YFSETQ. The CDR3 is 16 residues long. For the CDR3, the DNA is TGCGCCAGCAGCCTCCCCGAGGGAGGGTACTACAATGAGCAGTTCTTC. Its translation: CASSLPEGGYYNEQFF.

J is TRBJ2-6 and V is TRBV5-5; 10 positions agree with TRBD1. The V gene's germline CDR1 is SGHKS and CDR2 YYEKEE (reference sequence). The CDR3 totals 20 residues. Trimming cost V 3 bases and J 0 bases; bases outside gene matches: 12. In nucleotides, the CDR3 is TGTGCCAGCAGCTCATCACCCCGGGACAGGGGACTCTCTGGGGCCAACGTCCTGACTTTC. Amino acids: CASSSSPRDRGLSGANVLTF.

The CDR3 loop is CASSLFPGLGDTQYF. The CDR3 coding sequence is TGTGCCAGCAGCTTATTTCCGGGGCTTGGAGATACGCAGTATTTT. The chain joins TRBV7-2 to TRBJ2-3; the D call may be TRBD1 or TRBD2 (5 bases each). V dropped 2 bases and J dropped 5 bases, with 14 bases sitting between them. The germline gives CDR1 SGHTA, CDR2 FQGNSA. This CDR3 is 15 amino acids long.

The chain employs TRBV18 and TRBJ2-7; TRBD1 aligns across 7 bases. Germline CDR1 KGHSH, CDR2 LQKENI. The length of the CDR3 is 16 residues. The ends lost 0 bases at V and 1 base at J; junction bases unmatched: 6. The CDR3 DNA follows: TGTGCCAGCTCACCACCTTGGACAGGAAGATCCTACGAGCAGTACTTC. It encodes CASSPPWTGRSYEQYF.

The rearrangement joins TRBV7-8 to TRBJ2-2; tentative D call: TRBD2 (5 bases). The CDR3 runs 15 residues. Between the trimmed V and J ends, which lost 1 base and 5 bases, there was a span of 11 bases. The germline V gene has CDR1 SGHVS and CDR2 FQNEAQ. The CDR3 loop reads CASSLGGYGTGELFF. In nucleotides, the CDR3 is TGTGCCAGCAGCTTAGGAGGGTACGGGACCGGGGAGCTGTTTTTT.

The V and J genes are TRBV6-1 and TRBJ2-4; D is perhaps TRBD2 (5 bases). Germline CDR1 and CDR2: MNHNS and SASEGT. The CDR3 length is 14 residues. Between the trimmed V and J ends, which lost 7 bases and 7 bases, there was a span of 17 bases. Here the CDR3 reads CASIPLGTSNIQYF. CDR3 sequence (DNA): TGTGCCAGCATCCCACTAGGAACCTCTAACATTCAGTACTTC.

The rearrangement joins TRBV10-3 to TRBJ2-5; D gene ambiguous. V lost 0 bases and J lost 1, with 9 bases in between. CDR1 is ENHRY, CDR2 SYGVKD, per germline. CDR3 length: 15 amino acids. CDR3 nucleotide sequence: TGTGCCATCAGTGAGTCAACGACAACCCAAGAGACCCAGTACTTC. It specifies CAISESTTTQETQYF.

This sequence joins TRBV4-1 and TRBJ2-7; 9 bases are shared with TRBD1. CDR3 length: 20 amino acids. The germline gives CDR1 MGHRA, CDR2 YSYEKL. After removal of 0 bases from V and 5 bases from J, the junction contained 20 bases not matched to a gene. This chain's CDR3 is CASSQDMLGLFRDRVDEQYF. The CDR3 DNA reads as TGCGCCAGCAGCCAAGATATGCTGGGTTTGTTTCGGGACAGGGTAGACGAGCAGTACTTC.

The chain has TRBV7-3 and TRBJ2-2; D might be TRBD2 (7 bases). CDR1 is SGHTA and CDR2 is FQGTGA in the germline V gene. This CDR3 is built from 16 residues. V lost 4 bases and J lost 0, with 12 bases in between. CDR3 nucleotides: TGTGCCAGCAGCTCAACGGGGGGCGCGAACACCGGGGAGCTGTTTTTT. Amino acid sequence: CASSSTGGANTGELFF.

The chain carries TRBV5-5 and TRBJ2-5, with D maybe TRBD1 (7 bases). The V gene's germline CDR1 is SGHKS and CDR2 YYEKEE (reference sequence). Trimming took off 4 bases at V and 7 bases at J, with 17 bases between the two ends. This CDR3 spans 14 amino acids. CDR3 residues: CASSGDGTAGTQYF. In DNA, the CDR3 is TGTGCCAGCAGCGGAGACGGGACAGCGGGGACCCAGTACTTC.

This chain uses TRBV10-3 with TRBJ2-7; D gene unclear. The CDR3 is made up of 16 amino acids. Germline V gene data show CDR1 as ENHRY and CDR2 as SYGVKD. V lost 0 bases and J lost 0, with 12 bases in between. CDR3 in amino acids: CAISESGSYSSYEQYF. Here the CDR3 DNA reads TGTGCCATCAGTGAGTCAGGCAGTTATAGCTCCTACGAGCAGTACTTC.

The chain joins TRBV6-5 to TRBJ1-5; unclear D gene. The CDR3 totals 13 residues. Germline V gene lookup returns CDR1 MNHEY and CDR2 SVGAGI. Trimming removed 2 bases from V and 4 bases from J, with 6 bases in between. The CDR3 protein is CASSYLPNQPQHF. CDR3 DNA: TGTGCCAGCAGTTACCTCCCGAATCAGCCCCAGCATTTT.

The V and J genes are TRBV28 and TRBJ2-7; 7 positions match TRBD1. There are 16 residues in the CDR3. Germline CDR1 MDHEN, CDR2 SYDVKM. The trim removed 4 bases at V and 0 bases at J, leaving 9 bases unmatched. As DNA, the CDR3 is TGTGCCAGCAGTTCGCCCGGACAGGCAAGCTCCTACGAGCAGTACTTC. Its translation: CASSSPGQASSYEQYF.

The CDR3, as DNA: TGCGCCAGCAGTGAGGTGGGGCCCTCCTACGAGCAGTACTTC. It yields the protein CASSEVGPSYEQYF. This chain links TRBV10-2 with TRBJ2-7, with a weak D call TRBD1 (5 bases). V was cut by 2 bases and J by 0 bases, with 8 bases left in between. Per germline, CDR1 WSHSY and CDR2 SAAADI. The CDR3 loop spans 14 amino acids.

Details on this clone: Other DNA sequences in the same sample also yield this CDR3. V and J are TRBV6-1 and TRBJ1-6; D is ambiguous. V was pared by 3 bases and J by 0 bases, with 3 bases between. Germline assignment: CDR1 MNHNS and CDR2 SASEGT. There are 14 residues in the CDR3. The DNA for the CDR3 is TGTGCCAGCAGTGATGGCTCCTATAATTCACCCCTCCACTTT. Its protein product is CASSDGSYNSPLHF.

V is TRBV7-2 and J is TRBJ2-7; TRBD2 matches 13 bases. Germline CDR1 reads SGHTA; CDR2 reads FQGNSA. V gave up 5 bases and J gave up 3 bases; unmatched junction bases: 7. The CDR3 runs to 16 residues. CDR3 DNA sequence: TGTGCCAGCAGCCGCCGGACTAGCGGGAGTAACTACGAGCAGTACTTC. Translating gives CASSRRTSGSNYEQYF.

V usage is TRBV4-1 and J usage is TRBJ1-3, with 7 bases matching TRBD1. J gave up 1 base and V 2 bases, and 5 bases lay outside the gene matches. Per the germline V gene, CDR1 is MGHRA and CDR2 is YSYEKL. The length of the CDR3 is 16 residues. The CDR3, as DNA: TGCGCCAGCAGCCAACCGGGACAGACGTCTGGAAACACCATATATTTT. It is translated as CASSQPGQTSGNTIYF.

V gene TRBV19 combines with J gene TRBJ1-4; D possibly corresponds to TRBD1 (6 bases). Trimming stripped 9 bases from V and 10 bases from J, with 15 bases between. CDR1 and CDR2 (germline): LNHDA, SQIVND (reference sequence). The CDR3 covers 12 residues. CDR3 nucleotide sequence: TGTGCCAGCTCTTCGGGGGGCGGAAAACTGTTTTTT. It yields the protein CASSSGGGKLFF. The variable domain in full, completed from reference TRBV19 and TRBJ1-4, reads DGGITQSPKYLFRKEGQNVTLSCEQNLNHDAMYWYRQDPGQGLRLIYYSQIVNDFQKGDIAEGYSVSREKKESFPLTVTSAQKNPTAFYLCASSSGGGKLFFGSGTQLSVL.

The chain uses TRBV19 and TRBJ2-6; D gene ambiguous. Germline CDR1 and CDR2: LNHDA and SQIVND (reference sequence). Between the trimmed V and J ends, which lost 4 bases and 0 bases, there was a span of 10 bases. The CDR3 has 16 residues. This CDR3 is CASSSSVSSGANVLTF. The DNA of the CDR3 is TGTGCCAGTAGTAGTAGTGTGTCCTCTGGGGCCAACGTCCTGACTTTC.

The CDR3, as DNA: TGTGCCAGCACAATGCCGGGGGCCAATCAGCCCCAGCATTTT. Protein sequence: CASTMPGANQPQHF. The chain is built from TRBV6-6 and TRBJ1-5, with D possibly matching TRBD1 (6 bases). The CDR3 has 14 residues. Trimming removed 7 bases from V and 3 bases from J, with 13 bases in between. CDR1 is MNHNY, CDR2 SVGAGI, per germline (reference sequence).

This chain connects TRBV6-5 to TRBJ1-4; D is ambiguous. From germline, CDR1 is MNHEY and CDR2 SVGAGI. The CDR3 spans 12 residues. V was cut by 4 bases and J by 11 bases, with 11 bases left in between. The CDR3 protein is CASSSPGGKLFF. The CDR3 region has the DNA TGTGCCAGCAGTTCCCCCGGAGGGAAACTGTTTTTT.

V is TRBV11-2 and J is TRBJ2-2; 7 positions match TRBD2. Trimming removed 4 bases from V and 6 bases from J; junction bases left unmatched: 11. This CDR3 spans 16 amino acids. Germline V lookup: CDR1 SGHAT, CDR2 FQNNGV. This CDR3 is CASSSLGLLYPGELFF. The DNA of the CDR3 is TGTGCCAGCAGCTCCCTGGGACTACTCTATCCCGGGGAGCTGTTTTTT.

J is TRBJ1-1 and V is TRBV11-1; TRBD1 might be the D (6 bases). The germline V gene has CDR1 SGHAT and CDR2 FQDESV (reference sequence). Trimming cost V 5 bases and J 5 bases, with 15 bases left between them. The length of the CDR3 is 14 residues. CDR3 loop: CASSTGRGATEAFF. CDR3 bases: TGTGCCAGCAGCACCGGCAGGGGCGCGACTGAAGCTTTCTTT.

About this clone: Other DNA variants within this sample encode the same CDR3. The chain carries TRBV6-6 and TRBJ2-2; either TRBD1 or TRBD2 may fit D (5 bases each). Trimming stripped 2 bases from V and 4 bases from J, with 5 bases between. Germline V gene sequence: CDR1 MNHNY, CDR2 SVGAGI (reference sequence). This CDR3 comprises 13 residues. The CDR3 reads CASSYGGTGELFF. The CDR3 coding sequence is TGTGCCAGCAGTTACGGGGGCACCGGGGAGCTGTTTTTT.